Shown below are 8 T cell receptor beta chains from a single sample sequenced in a study of cytomegalovirus exposure and HLA in healthy donors. PCR was performed using 60 Vbeta and 13 Jbeta primers. Assay: immunoSEQ multiplex PCR; the TCRdb copy retains only in-frame clones and omits some. The sample lists 180,000 or so clones, 70% to 80% occurring once. The material sequenced was PBMCs. The receptors derive from a woman aged 25 to 39 in good health and CMV-seropositive.

This clone was found many times. V and J are TRBV20-1 and TRBJ1-1; possible D gene TRBD1, 5 bases. The CDR3 sequence is 10 residues long. Germline-derived CDR1 and CDR2 are DFQATT and SNEGSKA (reference sequence). Trimming stripped 5 bases from V and 7 bases from J, with 8 bases between. CDR3 residues: CSALTVEAFF. CDR3 in DNA: TGCAGTGCTTTGACAGTTGAAGCTTTCTTT.

J is TRBJ2-3 and V is TRBV5-1; D is unresolved. The CDR3 totals 13 residues. Germline V lookup: CDR1 SGHRS, CDR2 YFSETQ. The germline V and J ends were trimmed by 0 bases and 4 bases, with 6 bases remaining between them. The CDR3 DNA sequence: TGCGCCAGCAGCTTGGCAGGATCAGATACGCAGTATTTT. It specifies CASSLAGSDTQYF.

The chain couples TRBV7-9 to TRBJ2-1; the match to TRBD2 covers 9 bases. This CDR3 comprises 15 residues. Trimming at V came to 2 bases and at J to 3 bases, leaving 2 bases not matched to a gene. Germline values: CDR1 SEHNR, CDR2 FQNEAQ (reference sequence). This chain's CDR3 is CASSLTAGGYNEQFF. CDR3 in DNA: TGTGCCAGCAGCTTAACAGCGGGAGGCTACAATGAGCAGTTCTTC.

The rearrangement links TRBV28 to TRBJ1-2; 8 bases fit TRBD1. J was trimmed by 4 bases and V by 4 bases; bases with no gene match: 2. This CDR3 comprises 13 residues. The V gene's germline CDR1 is MDHEN and CDR2 SYDVKM. The CDR3 DNA is TGTGCCAGCAGTTCGGGACAGGCCTATGGCTACACCTTC. Its translation: CASSSGQAYGYTF.

This chain joins TRBV5-4 and TRBJ2-6; TRBD1 aligns across 10 bases. J lost 0 bases, V lost 4 bases, and 7 bases had no gene match. This CDR3 comprises 18 residues. Germline CDR1 reads SGHNT; CDR2 reads YYREEE (reference sequence). The CDR3 here is CASSLGQGVGSGANVLTF. The CDR3, as DNA: TGTGCCAGCAGCCTTGGACAGGGGGTAGGCTCTGGGGCCAACGTCCTGACTTTC. Variable domain in full (rest from reference TRBV5-4 and TRBJ2-6): ETGVTQSPTHLIKTRGQQVTLRCSSQSGHNTVSWYQQALGQGPQFIFQYYREEENGRGNFPPRFSGLQFPNYSSELNVNALELDDSALYLCASSLGQGVGSGANVLTFGAGSRLTVL.

This rearrangement joins TRBV28 to TRBJ1-2, with 7 bases aligning to TRBD1. Trimming removed 5 bases from V and 8 bases from J; junction bases left unmatched: 8. The CDR3 consists of 13 residues. Per the germline V gene, CDR1 is MDHEN and CDR2 is SYDVKM. CDR3 amino acids: CASSPTGISGYTF. CDR3 nucleotide sequence: TGTGCCAGCAGTCCGACAGGGATAAGCGGCTACACCTTC.

The chain joins TRBV6-5 to TRBJ1-2; unclear D gene. V was shortened by 0 bases and J by 1 base, with 9 bases between the two germline ends. Germline V gene data show CDR1 as MNHEY and CDR2 as SVGAGI. The CDR3 has 15 amino acids. CDR3 coding DNA: TGTGCCAGCAGTTACTCGGCGGGGTTTAACTATGGCTACACCTTC. It encodes CASSYSAGFNYGYTF.

The table lists this clone with a few counts. The CDR3 coding sequence is TGTGCCAGCGCGGAGTATTCACCCCTCCACTTT. This encodes CASAEYSPLHF. V is TRBV2 and J is TRBJ1-6; D gene uncertain. Trimming shortened V by 8 bases and J by 8 bases, and 7 bases separated the two germline ends. Germline V gene data show CDR1 as SNHLY and CDR2 as FYNNEI. The CDR3 spans 11 residues. Together with reference TRBV2 and TRBJ1-6, the CDR3 gives the full variable domain: EPEVTQTPSHQVTQMGQEVILRCVPISNHLYFYWYRQILGQKVEFLVSFYNNEISEKSEIFDDQFSVERPDGSNFTLKIRSTKLEDSAMYFCASAEYSPLHFGNGTRLTVT.